This entry lists 13 T cell receptor beta chains sequenced from one sample in a study of identical twins. TCRdb independently ran MiXCR on the 5' RACE reads; one entry per CDR3 protein. The table shows 1.5 million or so distinct CDR3 sequences, with about 32% occurring only once. Specimen: cord blood. The receptors shown here come from a newborn girl in good health.

The chain has TRBV20-1 and TRBJ1-6; unclear D gene. Germline values: CDR1 DFQATT, CDR2 SNEGSKA (reference sequence). The CDR3 extends over 13 amino acids. V shed 5 bases and J shed 5 bases, with 10 bases lying between them. CDR3 in amino acids: CSAGRWNNSPLHF. Here the CDR3 DNA reads TGCAGTGCTGGGCGGTGGAATAATTCACCCCTCCACTTT.

The V call is TRBV7-2, the J call TRBJ2-5; 7 positions match TRBD2. With V trimmed by 1 base and J by 2 bases, 7 bases remained unmatched. Germline CDR1 and CDR2: SGHTA and FQGNSA. The length of the CDR3 is 16 residues. The DNA of the CDR3 is TGTGCCAGCAGCTTAGGGCTAGCGGATTTACAAGAGACCCAGTACTTC. Protein: CASSLGLADLQETQYF. The whole variable domain, remainder taken from reference TRBV7-2 and TRBJ2-5, is GAGVSQSPSNKVTEKGKDVELRCDPISGHTALYWYRQSLGQGLEFLIYFQGNSAPDKSGLPSDRFSAERTGGSVSTLTIQRTQQEDSAVYLCASSLGLADLQETQYFGPGTRLLVL.

This clonotype was observed a single time. The chain recombines TRBV20-1 with TRBJ1-2, with D possibly matching TRBD1 (5 bases). The germline V and J ends were trimmed by 3 bases and 3 bases, with 8 bases remaining between them. The CDR3 totals 12 residues. Germline V CDR1 and CDR2: DFQATT, SNEGSKA (reference sequence). The CDR3 nucleotides read TGCAGTGCTAGGAGGGGCTACTATGGCTACACCTTC. This encodes CSARRGYYGYTF.

This clonotype occurred a few times. The chain joins TRBV6-4 to TRBJ2-1, with D possibly matching TRBD2 (6 bases). V was shortened by 0 bases and J by 4 bases, with 13 bases between the two germline ends. The CDR3 extends over 16 amino acids. The germline V gene has CDR1 MRHNA and CDR2 SNTAGT. Written as DNA, the CDR3 is TGTGCCAGCAGTGACTCCGCGGGGCGCGTATACAATGAGCAGTTCTTC. Residues: CASSDSAGRVYNEQFF.

The rearrangement links TRBV20-1 to TRBJ1-2; no clear D gene. CDR3 length: 12 residues. The germline V gene encodes CDR1 DFQATT and CDR2 SNEGSKA (reference sequence). With 5 bases removed from V and 11 bases from J, the gap between germline ends came to 18 bases. CDR3 nucleotides: TGCAGTGCTCTGGACTTCCGGAGCGGGTACACCTTC. This sequence encodes CSALDFRSGYTF.

The J gene is TRBJ2-4, the V gene TRBV5-6; maybe TRBD2 (6 bases). Germline CDR1 and CDR2: SGHDT and YYEEEE. Deletions cut 5 bases from V and 1 base from J, with 13 bases between. The CDR3 totals 15 residues. CDR3 protein: CASRLGGWAKNIQYF. The CDR3 DNA reads TGTGCCAGCAGGCTTGGGGGGTGGGCCAAAAACATTCAGTACTTC.

This clonotype was counted between two and nine times. The chain links TRBV29-1 to TRBJ1-1; 10 bases align to TRBD1. Trimming cost V 7 bases and J 1 base; bases outside gene matches: 12. The length of the CDR3 is 16 residues. The germline CDR1 and CDR2 sequences are SQVTM and ANQGSEA. The CDR3 here is CSAQPGQGWGNTEAFF. DNA of the CDR3: TGCAGCGCCCAACCGGGACAGGGGTGGGGGAACACTGAAGCTTTCTTT. The whole variable domain, filled in from reference TRBV29-1 and TRBJ1-1, reads SAVISQKPSRDICQRGTSLTIQCQVDSQVTMMFWYRQQPGQSLTLIATANQGSEATYESGFVIDKFPISRPNLTFSTLTVSNMSPEDSSIYLCSAQPGQGWGNTEAFFGQGTRLTVV.

This clonotype was recorded a few times. The chain has TRBV20-1 and TRBJ2-4, with 8 bases aligning to TRBD2. The DNA end is a closer match to TRBJ2-7, so the J assignment may be wrong. The CDR3 has 15 residues. Germline V gene sequence: CDR1 DFQATT, CDR2 SNEGSKA (reference sequence). The CDR3: CSARGSAGGFYEQYF. The CDR3 DNA is TGCAGTGCTAGAGGGTCCGCGGGGGGCTTTTACGAGCAGTACTTC.

The J gene is TRBJ2-1, the V gene TRBV24-1, with D possibly being TRBD2 (6 bases). Trimming pared 0 bases from V and 10 bases from J, leaving 9 bases between. Per the germline V gene, CDR1 is KGHDR and CDR2 is SFDVKD. The CDR3 has 13 amino acids. CDR3 protein: CATSDLNRGEQFF. In nucleotides, the CDR3 is TGTGCCACCAGTGATTTGAACCGGGGGGAGCAGTTCTTC.

This clonotype has more than one count but fewer than ten. CDR3 residues: CSARETLERVPYNEQFF. The CDR3 coding sequence is TGCAGTGCTAGAGAGACCCTAGAGAGGGTCCCCTACAATGAGCAGTTCTTC. The rearrangement links TRBV20-1 to TRBJ2-1, with a weak D call TRBD2 (5 bases). The V end was cut by 0 bases, the J end by 2 bases, with 17 bases between. Germline values: CDR1 DFQATT, CDR2 SNEGSKA (reference sequence). The CDR3 covers 17 residues.

In this sample, this clonotype turned up many times. The V call is TRBV4-1, the J call TRBJ2-1; no definite D call. The germline V gene has CDR1 MGHRA and CDR2 YSYEKL. Between the trimmed V and J ends, which lost 4 bases and 4 bases, there was a span of 5 bases. The CDR3 is 12 amino acids. In DNA, the CDR3 is TGCGCCAGCAGCCGTCCGTACAATGAGCAGTTCTTC. Translated, it gives CASSRPYNEQFF.

This clonotype has only a few counts. The CDR3 protein is CASSDLGPTYNEQFF. In nucleotides, the CDR3 is TGTGCCAGCAGTGATTTAGGACCTACTTACAATGAGCAGTTCTTC. This chain connects TRBV6-1 to TRBJ2-1; no clear D gene. The CDR3 runs to 15 residues. From germline, CDR1 is MNHNS and CDR2 SASEGT. Trimming left V 3 bases short and J 4 bases short, with 13 bases between.

This clonotype was picked up one time. The CDR3 DNA follows: TGTGCCAGCAGCTCGTGGACTAGCGGGATTAGCACAGATACGCAGTATTTT. Residues: CASSSWTSGISTDTQYF. The chain carries TRBV7-2 and TRBJ2-3; 12 nucleotides match TRBD2. The trim removed 4 bases at V and 0 bases at J, leaving 5 bases unmatched. This CDR3 is 17 amino acids long. In germline, CDR1 is SGHTA, CDR2 FQGNSA.